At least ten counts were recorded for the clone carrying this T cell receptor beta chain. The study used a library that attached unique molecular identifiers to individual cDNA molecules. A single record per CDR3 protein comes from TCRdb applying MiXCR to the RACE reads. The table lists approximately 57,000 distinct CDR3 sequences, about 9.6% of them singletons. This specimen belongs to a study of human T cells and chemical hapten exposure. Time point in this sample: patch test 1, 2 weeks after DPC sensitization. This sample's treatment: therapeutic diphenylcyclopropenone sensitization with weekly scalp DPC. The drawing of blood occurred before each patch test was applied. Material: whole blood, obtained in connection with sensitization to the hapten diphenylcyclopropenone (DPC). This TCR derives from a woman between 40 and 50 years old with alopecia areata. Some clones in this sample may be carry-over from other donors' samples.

The CDR3 nucleotides read TGTGCCAGCAGACCATCCCCCGAACCATATACGCAGTATTTT. It yields the protein CASRPSPEPYTQYF. This chain joins TRBV3-1 and TRBJ2-3; D not certain. V lost 6 bases and J lost 7, with 17 bases in between. Germline CDR1 LGHDT, CDR2 YNNKEL (reference sequence). This CDR3 spans 14 amino acids.